Listed here is a single T cell receptor (beta chain). This entry is derived from a study of cytomegalovirus exposure and HLA in healthy donors. The germline CDR1 and CDR2 sequences are SGHVS and FQNEAQ. V shed 1 base and J shed 8 bases, with 17 bases lying between them. This CDR3 has 16 residues. PCR employed 60 Vbeta and 13 Jbeta primers. Per the study methods: It was a later analysis that counted tens of millions of unique TCR beta chains, of which approximately 9.9 million were shared. Sequenced by immunoSEQ multiplex PCR; TCRdb stores in-frame clones only, minus some. V and J calls and clone size come straight from that table; D and trimming were deduced from the DNA. The repertoire has over 110,000 clones, 82% of them found once; the top ten carry about 2.3%.

V gene TRBV7-8 combines with J gene TRBJ1-4; TRBD1 might be the D (6 bases). This clonotype was sampled from a male donor in good health and CMV-seronegative. Sample: PBMCs. The CDR3 sequence is CASSLGTEARSEKLFF. The CDR3 DNA is TGTGCCAGCAGCTTAGGGACAGAAGCACGGTCAGAAAAACTGTTTTTT.